What follows describes a single T cell receptor beta chain. The data derive from a study of blood T cell repertoires in COVID-19. As for the study in general: Collection of acute and convalescent COVID-19 samples took place in the United States, Italy and Spain. Sample material is recorded as cDNA or gDNA derived from T cells, B-cell-depleted T cells, or PBMCs.

The protocol was immunoSEQ multiplex PCR, while the TCRdb copy is restricted to in-frame clones and leaves out a portion. This sample has tens of thousands of clones; roughly 80% occur once, and the top ten carry 25% to 30%. V dropped 6 bases and J dropped 6 bases, with 11 bases sitting between them. The germline V gene has CDR1 DFQATT and CDR2 SNEGSKA (reference sequence). This CDR3 contains 12 residues. The specimen was peripheral blood. The sequence came from a human donor in a cohort sampled during active COVID-19. This chain uses TRBV20-1 with TRBJ1-4; maybe TRBD1 (5 bases). The DNA of the CDR3 is TGCAGTGCCAGTTCAGGGTATGAAAAACTGTTTTTT. Translating it yields CSASSGYEKLFF.